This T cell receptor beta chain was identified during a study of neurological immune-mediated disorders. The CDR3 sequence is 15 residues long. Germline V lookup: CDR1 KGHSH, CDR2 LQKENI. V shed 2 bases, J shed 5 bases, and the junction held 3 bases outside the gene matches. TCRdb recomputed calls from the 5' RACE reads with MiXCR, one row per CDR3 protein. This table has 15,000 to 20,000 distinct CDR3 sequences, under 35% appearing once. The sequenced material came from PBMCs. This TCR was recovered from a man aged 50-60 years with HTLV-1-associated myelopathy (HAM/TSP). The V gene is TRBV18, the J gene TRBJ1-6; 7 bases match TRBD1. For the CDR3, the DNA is TGTGCCAGCTCACCAACCGGGACAGATAATTCACCCCTCCACTTT. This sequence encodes CASSPTGTDNSPLHF.